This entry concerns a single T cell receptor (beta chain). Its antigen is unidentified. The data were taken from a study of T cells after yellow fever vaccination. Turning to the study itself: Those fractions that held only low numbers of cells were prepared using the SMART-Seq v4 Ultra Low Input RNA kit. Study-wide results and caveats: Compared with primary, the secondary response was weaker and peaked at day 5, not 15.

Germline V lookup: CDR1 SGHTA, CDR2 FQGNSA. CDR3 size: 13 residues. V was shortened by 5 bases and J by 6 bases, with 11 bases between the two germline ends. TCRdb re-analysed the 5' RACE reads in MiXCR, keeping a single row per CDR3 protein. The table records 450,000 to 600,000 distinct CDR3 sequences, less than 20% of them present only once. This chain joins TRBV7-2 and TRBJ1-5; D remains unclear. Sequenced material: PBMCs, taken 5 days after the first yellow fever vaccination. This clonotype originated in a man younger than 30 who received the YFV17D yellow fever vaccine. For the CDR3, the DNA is TGTGCCAGCAGCCCCGGGGAACGTCAGCCCCAGCATTTT. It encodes CASSPGERQPQHF.